This T cell receptor (beta chain) was profiled in a study of shared clonotypes between healthy human individuals. Study-wide background: Per donor, CD8 memory used one plate, CD8 naive used two, CD4 memory used three and CD4 naive used three.

In the authors' workflow: Filtering differed for immunoSEQ, which gave only junction sequences without quality scores. The repertoire was sequenced with immunoSEQ multiplex PCR; TCRdb's copy has only in-frame clones and lacks some. The DNA was the basis for D and trimming; V, J and clone size are from that table. This table has hundreds of thousands of clones, 85% to 95% appearing once. Study-wide results and caveats: Sharing across a few donors was seen in around 5.1% of naive CD4 clonotypes. The genetic and exposure-history diversity represented was limited by few donors.

As concerns this clone: Its antigen is currently unknown.

Naive CD8 cells lacked CD45RO, underwent positive selection for CCR7 and left out terminally differentiated effector memory CD45RA+ cells. The ends lost 4 bases at V and 4 bases at J; junction bases unmatched: 9. Germline V gene data show CDR1 as SNHLY and CDR2 as FYNNEI. The CDR3 consists of 17 residues. The TCR was taken from a woman aged 25 to 45 in good health. Sequences were obtained from naive CD8+ T cells sorted from blood. The chain has TRBV2 and TRBJ2-1; 11 bases match TRBD2. The CDR3 here is CASSARKGLAEYNEQFF. The CDR3 DNA follows: TGTGCCAGCAGTGCCCGAAAGGGACTAGCGGAATACAATGAGCAGTTCTTC.